The 22 T cell receptor beta chains reported below all come from one sample, sequenced in a study of cytomegalovirus exposure and HLA in healthy donors. Primers: 60 Vbeta forward and 13 Jbeta reverse. Sequencing used immunoSEQ multiplex PCR; TCRdb keeps in-frame clones, though not all of them. The table lists approximately 90,000 clones, roughly three quarters of them singletons. The sequenced sample was PBMCs. The receptors come from a man aged 25-40 years in good health and CMV-seronegative.

The J gene is TRBJ1-1, the V gene TRBV30, with D uncertain. The V and J ends lost 3 bases and 2 bases respectively, with 10 bases between them. The CDR3 has 13 residues. The germline CDR1 and CDR2 sequences are GTSNPN and SVGIG (reference sequence). CDR3 sequence reads: CAWRLQVNTEAFF. DNA for the CDR3: TGTGCCTGGAGGCTTCAGGTAAACACTGAAGCTTTCTTT.

V gene TRBV19 combines with J gene TRBJ1-1, with D unresolved. Between the trimmed V and J ends, which lost 1 base and 5 bases, there was a span of 17 bases. The CDR3 sequence is 16 residues long. Germline V CDR1 and CDR2: LNHDA, SQIVND (reference sequence). Written as DNA, the CDR3 is TGTGCCAGTAGTATAGGGGAGGGCATGGGTGTAACTGAAGCTTTCTTT. Its translation: CASSIGEGMGVTEAFF.

The V and J genes are TRBV7-2 and TRBJ2-7; TRBD2 matches 8 bases. The CDR3 spans 15 residues. The V segment lost 2 bases and the J segment 4 bases; nucleotides outside the gene matches: 7. Germline CDR1 is SGHTA and CDR2 is FQGNSA. The CDR3 here is CASSLSSGSQYEQYF. CDR3 nucleotide sequence: TGTGCCAGCAGCTTAAGCAGCGGGAGTCAGTACGAGCAGTACTTC.

The chain combines TRBV5-1 with TRBJ2-1; 10 bases are shared with TRBD2. From germline, CDR1 is SGHRS and CDR2 YFSETQ. Trimming at V came to 1 base and at J to 4 bases, leaving 5 bases not matched to a gene. This CDR3 spans 16 amino acids. The CDR3 DNA sequence: TGCGCCAGCAGCTTGAAACTAGCGGGGCCGTACAATGAGCAGTTCTTC. It encodes CASSLKLAGPYNEQFF.

In regard to this clone: At one boundary the junction diverges from the germline segment, which might be a read error. CDR3 nucleotides: TGTGCCAGCAGCCAGGGCCCCTACGAGCAGCACTTC. As protein: CASSQGPYEQHF. The rearrangement joins TRBV5-6 to TRBJ2-7, with D perhaps TRBD1 (5 bases). The germline gives CDR1 SGHDT, CDR2 YYEEEE. The CDR3 length is 12 residues.

This clone has only a few counts. The gene calls are TRBV30 and TRBJ2-7; 7 positions agree with TRBD1. V lost 4 bases to trimming and J lost 2 bases; unmatched junction nucleotides: 8. CDR3 size: 14 residues. CDR1 and CDR2 from the germline V gene are GTSNPN and SVGIG (reference sequence). CDR3 protein: CAWTSGTATYEQYF. DNA for the CDR3: TGTGCCTGGACCTCCGGGACAGCAACCTACGAGCAGTACTTC.

V is TRBV15 and J is TRBJ1-1; D is perhaps TRBD1 (5 bases). V was pared by 3 bases and J by 0 bases, with 11 bases between. CDR1 is LNHNV, CDR2 YYDKDF, per germline (reference sequence). CDR3 length: 15 amino acids. The CDR3 DNA follows: TGTGCCACCAGCAGCCGCGGGGGGATGAACACTGAAGCTTTCTTT. Translated, it gives CATSSRGGMNTEAFF.

The chain couples TRBV7-6 to TRBJ2-1; D is unclear. The germline V gene has CDR1 SGHVS and CDR2 FNYEAQ. This CDR3 region has 14 residues. The V end was cut by 1 base, the J end by 3 bases, with 7 bases between. CDR3 DNA: TGTGCCAGCAGCTTAGGCCGCGGCTACAATGAGCAGTTCTTC. Translated, it gives CASSLGRGYNEQFF.

The rearrangement links TRBV5-6 to TRBJ1-5; 10 bases are a match to TRBD1. This CDR3 spans 19 amino acids. V dropped 3 bases and J dropped 0; count of bases not matched to a gene: 12. Germline loops: CDR1 SGHDT, CDR2 YYEEEE. The CDR3 sequence is CASSSAGTGANLSNQPQHF. CDR3 nucleotides: TGTGCCAGCAGCTCCGCCGGGACAGGGGCAAACCTTAGCAATCAGCCCCAGCATTTT.

The rearrangement joins TRBV7-6 to TRBJ2-4, with 8 bases fitting TRBD2. V was clipped by 1 base and J by 7 bases; unmatched bases: 3. The CDR3 totals 14 residues. Germline lookup yields CDR1 SGHVS and CDR2 FNYEAQ. The CDR3, as DNA: TGTGCCAGCAGCTTAGATCCTAGCGGGAACATTCAGTACTTC. Protein sequence: CASSLDPSGNIQYF.

The V call is TRBV11-2, the J call TRBJ2-2, with D maybe TRBD1 (5 bases). V lost 4 bases and J 3 bases, leaving 15 bases between the germline ends. This CDR3 spans 16 amino acids. In germline, CDR1 is SGHAT, CDR2 FQNNGV. CDR3 nucleotides: TGTGCCAGCAGCTACGGACGGACACTACACACCGGGGAGCTGTTTTTT. It is translated as CASSYGRTLHTGELFF.

The sample holds a few counts of this clone. This sequence joins TRBV7-8 and TRBJ2-5, with D tentatively TRBD1 (6 bases). The germline V gene encodes CDR1 SGHVS and CDR2 FQNEAQ. V was clipped by 2 bases and J by 5 bases, with 15 bases between them. The CDR3 has 15 residues. The CDR3 sequence: CASSLIGGFVETQYF. The CDR3 nucleotides are TGTGCCAGCAGCTTAATAGGGGGTTTTGTCGAGACCCAGTACTTC.

The V call is TRBV7-2, the J call TRBJ1-6, with D hard to call. Trimming shortened V by 1 base and J by 10 bases, and 8 bases separated the two germline ends. From germline, CDR1 is SGHTA and CDR2 FQGNSA. The CDR3 extends over 13 amino acids. The CDR3 region is CASSLVRESPLHF. The DNA for the CDR3 is TGTGCCAGCAGCTTAGTTCGGGAATCACCCCTCCACTTT. Supplemented by reference TRBV7-2 and TRBJ1-6, the full variable domain reads GAGVSQSPSNKVTEKGKDVELRCDPISGHTALYWYRQSLGQGLEFLIYFQGNSAPDKSGLPSDRFSAERTGGSVSTLTIQRTQQEDSAVYLCASSLVRESPLHFGNGTRLTVT.

This chain uses TRBV7-2 with TRBJ2-1, with TRBD1 identical over 7 bases. The CDR3 contains 14 residues. The V gene's germline CDR1 is SGHTA and CDR2 FQGNSA. Germline trimming cut 4 bases from V and 7 bases from J; bases unmatched to any gene: 7. CDR3 bases: TGTGCCAGCAGCTATAACAGGGGCAGGAATGAGCAGTTCTTC. Protein sequence: CASSYNRGRNEQFF.

The chain is built from TRBV6-6 and TRBJ2-3; 7 nucleotides agree with TRBD1. Germline V gene lookup returns CDR1 MNHNY and CDR2 SVGAGI (reference sequence). The V and J ends lost 6 bases and 0 bases, in that order; junction bases with no gene match: 3. This CDR3 contains 14 residues. CDR3 region: CASRRQGSTDTQYF. CDR3 DNA: TGTGCCAGCAGGCGACAGGGTAGCACAGATACGCAGTATTTT.

The chain couples TRBV19 to TRBJ2-3; TRBD1 agrees at 7 bases. The length of the CDR3 is 17 residues. Germline V gives CDR1 LNHDA, CDR2 SQIVND (reference sequence). V trimming: 4 bases; J trimming: 0 bases; junction bases outside the gene matches: 10. CDR3 region: CASSTVTGTVSTDTQYF. The DNA of the CDR3 is TGTGCCAGTAGTACCGTCACCGGGACAGTAAGCACAGATACGCAGTATTTT.

V and J are TRBV19 and TRBJ1-2; D perhaps matches TRBD1 (6 bases). V lost 3 bases to trimming and J lost 4 bases, with 9 bases between them. The CDR3 contains 13 residues. The germline V gene encodes CDR1 LNHDA and CDR2 SQIVND (reference sequence). CDR3 residues: CASSISRGYGYTF. CDR3 in DNA: TGTGCCAGTAGTATCAGCAGGGGCTATGGCTACACCTTC.

The chain carries TRBV5-1 and TRBJ2-5, with D possibly TRBD2 on 5 matching bases. This CDR3 spans 14 amino acids. V lost 0 bases and J 5 bases, leaving 11 bases between the germline ends. Germline V gene sequence: CDR1 SGHRS, CDR2 YFSETQ. The CDR3 is CASSLDSGRETQYF. The CDR3 DNA is TGCGCCAGCAGCTTGGATTCGGGAAGGGAGACCCAGTACTTC.

The chain couples TRBV15 to TRBJ1-5; TRBD1 matches 9 bases. Germline values: CDR1 LNHNV, CDR2 YYDKDF (reference sequence). The trim removed 1 base at V and 6 bases at J, leaving 4 bases unmatched. The CDR3 runs 15 residues. The CDR3 DNA is TGTGCCACCAGCAGAGTGGGGACAGGGATTCAGCCCCAGCATTTT. It codes for CATSRVGTGIQPQHF. The full variable domain, with the rest looked up from reference TRBV15 and TRBJ1-5, is DAMVIQNPRYQVTQFGKPVTLSCSQTLNHNVMYWYQQKSSQAPKLLFHYYDKDFNNEADTPDNFQSRRPNTSFCFLDIRSPGLGDTAMYLCATSRVGTGIQPQHFGDGTRLSIL.

The V call is TRBV4-1, the J call TRBJ2-1; TRBD2 agrees at 9 bases. J was trimmed by 7 bases and V by 4 bases; bases with no gene match: 5. The CDR3 extends over 14 amino acids. Germline lookup yields CDR1 MGHRA and CDR2 YSYEKL. CDR3 residues: CASSPGTSTNEQFF. The CDR3 region has the DNA TGCGCCAGCAGCCCCGGGACTAGCACGAATGAGCAGTTCTTC.

In its sample, this clone was seen a few times. This rearrangement joins TRBV27 to TRBJ1-1, with D unresolved. The V gene's germline CDR1 is MNHEY and CDR2 SMNVEV (reference sequence). Trimming pared 2 bases from V and 1 base from J, leaving 5 bases between. The CDR3 is 13 residues long. The CDR3 here is CASSLLGNTEAFF. DNA for the CDR3: TGTGCCAGCAGTTTACTAGGGAACACTGAAGCTTTCTTT.

This clone was seen only once. The chain employs TRBV5-1 and TRBJ2-1, with 14 bases aligning to TRBD2. CDR1 and CDR2 (germline): SGHRS, YFSETQ. CDR3 length: 20 residues. V trimming: 4 bases; J trimming: 0 bases; junction bases outside the gene matches: 12. CDR3 sequence reads: CASSLDGTSGGLYSYNEQFF. The CDR3 coding sequence is TGCGCCAGCAGCCTGGATGGGACTAGCGGGGGCCTATACTCCTACAATGAGCAGTTCTTC.